The 29 T cell receptor beta chains given below trace back to one sample, sequenced in a study of blood T cell repertoires in COVID-19. The protocol was immunoSEQ multiplex PCR, while the TCRdb copy is restricted to in-frame clones and leaves out a portion. The sample lists about 140,000 clones; around 90% were seen once. Sequencing was carried out using peripheral blood. The origin of the receptors is a woman aged 55-69 years with acute or convalescent COVID-19.

The V and J genes are TRBV12-3 or TRBV12-4 and TRBJ1-6, with 10 bases matching TRBD1. V gave up 9 bases and J gave up 9 bases; unmatched junction bases: 2. The CDR3 runs 12 residues. The CDR3: CASRTGGSPLHF. The CDR3 DNA reads as TGTGCCAGTCGGACAGGGGGTTCACCCCTCCACTTT.

This clone was seen a single time. V usage is TRBV30 and J usage is TRBJ1-2; D not resolved. V was clipped by 2 bases and J by 9 bases, with 13 bases between them. In germline, CDR1 is GTSNPN, CDR2 SVGIG (reference sequence). This CDR3 spans 12 amino acids. The CDR3 is CAWSRRNGRYTF. In DNA, the CDR3 is TGTGCCTGGAGTAGGAGGAACGGGCGCTACACCTTC.

The V gene is TRBV10-3, the J gene TRBJ2-2; D might be TRBD2 (7 bases). CDR1 and CDR2 (germline): ENHRY, SYGVKD. This CDR3 is 16 amino acids long. Trimming removed 4 bases at V and 0 bases at J, with 12 bases between. CDR3 bases: TGTGCCATCAGTGGGACAGCGGGGACGAACACCGGGGAGCTGTTTTTT. It specifies CAISGTAGTNTGELFF.

CDR3 region: CASSPSGLYNQPQHF. The CDR3 coding sequence is TGTGCCAGTAGTCCCTCGGGACTCTACAATCAGCCCCAGCATTTT. The V gene is TRBV19, the J gene TRBJ1-5; TRBD1 is a possible D gene (5 bases). CDR1 and CDR2 (germline): LNHDA, SQIVND (reference sequence). This CDR3 is built from 15 residues. Trimming shortened V by 5 bases and J by 3 bases, and 14 bases separated the two germline ends.

This chain joins TRBV27 and TRBJ1-5, with unresolved D. Looked up from germline, CDR1 is MNHEY and CDR2 is SMNVEV (reference sequence). CDR3 length: 13 amino acids. Trimming took 1 base from V and 7 from J, leaving 8 bases between them. This chain's CDR3 is CASSLLGGQPQHF. The CDR3 bases are TGTGCCAGCAGTTTATTAGGAGGGCAGCCCCAGCATTTT.

The gene calls are TRBV4-1 and TRBJ1-5; 7 bases fit TRBD1. In germline, CDR1 is MGHRA, CDR2 YSYEKL. The CDR3 loop spans 15 amino acids. The trim removed 0 bases at V and 7 bases at J, leaving 6 bases unmatched. In DNA, the CDR3 is TGCGCCAGCAGCCAAGATGCCACAGGGGTGCAGCCCCAGCATTTT. Protein product: CASSQDATGVQPQHF.

The chain joins TRBV18 to TRBJ1-2; D is uncertain. V dropped 0 bases and J dropped 2 bases, with 13 bases sitting between them. The CDR3 is 16 residues long. CDR1 KGHSH and CDR2 LQKENI come from the germline V gene. Here the CDR3 reads CASSPPPMSGNYGYTF. The CDR3, as DNA: TGTGCCAGCTCACCACCTCCGATGTCAGGAAACTATGGCTACACCTTC.

CDR3 sequence (DNA): TGCGCCAGCAGCTTAGGGGGCGAGGTCTACGAGCAGTACTTC. Translation: CASSLGGEVYEQYF. This sequence joins TRBV5-1 and TRBJ2-7; 7 bases align to TRBD1. The germline CDR1 and CDR2 sequences are SGHRS and YFSETQ. The CDR3 contains 14 residues. The J segment lost 3 bases and the V segment lost 2 bases, leaving 5 bases of the junction unmatched.

The chain employs TRBV6-5 and TRBJ2-7; D is ambiguous. The V gene lost 5 bases and the J gene lost 4 bases, with 6 bases spanning the gap. Germline V gene data show CDR1 as MNHEY and CDR2 as SVGAGI. The CDR3 spans 11 residues. CDR3 residues: CASSNTYEQYF. The CDR3 DNA follows: TGTGCCAGCAGTAACACATACGAGCAGTACTTC.

This sequence joins TRBV2 and TRBJ1-5; 7 nucleotides match TRBD1. V lost 8 bases to trimming and J lost 6 bases; unmatched junction nucleotides: 13. The germline CDR1 and CDR2 sequences are SNHLY and FYNNEI. The CDR3 contains 15 residues. In nucleotides, the CDR3 is TGTGCCAGCCTGGAGGGGGCTTTATCAGGTCAGCCCCAGCATTTT. As protein: CASLEGALSGQPQHF.

V gene TRBV19 combines with J gene TRBJ1-5; D might be TRBD1 (5 bases). The CDR3 contains 15 residues. Germline assignment: CDR1 LNHDA and CDR2 SQIVND (reference sequence). V was trimmed by 5 bases and J by 4 bases, leaving 15 bases between them. For the CDR3, the DNA is TGTGCCAGTAGTCTCGGAACGGGGGGTAATCAGCCCCAGCATTTT. Its protein is CASSLGTGGNQPQHF. The complete variable domain, with remaining parts taken from reference TRBV19 and TRBJ1-5, reads DGGITQSPKYLFRKEGQNVTLSCEQNLNHDAMYWYRQDPGQGLRLIYYSQIVNDFQKGDIAEGYSVSREKKESFPLTVTSAQKNPTAFYLCASSLGTGGNQPQHFGDGTRLSIL.

The chain uses TRBV25-1 and TRBJ2-5, with TRBD2 matching 9 bases. The CDR3 spans 17 residues. V lost 4 bases and J lost 4; bases outside the gene matches: 13. Germline loops: CDR1 MGHDK, CDR2 SYGVNS. This CDR3 reads CASSASTGLARGETQYF. In nucleotides, the CDR3 is TGTGCCAGCAGTGCCTCCACGGGACTAGCAAGGGGAGAGACCCAGTACTTC.

The rearrangement links TRBV4-3 to TRBJ2-2; perhaps TRBD2 as D (7 bases). The V and J ends lost 0 bases and 0 bases respectively, with 11 bases between them. The CDR3 is made up of 17 amino acids. Germline CDR1 and CDR2: LGHNA and YSLEER. The CDR3: CASSQERGGSNTGELFF. As DNA, the CDR3 is TGCGCCAGCAGCCAAGAGAGGGGGGGTTCGAACACCGGGGAGCTGTTTTTT.

J is TRBJ1-2 and V is TRBV2; D is perhaps TRBD1 (6 bases). CDR1 is SNHLY, CDR2 FYNNEI, per germline. Trimming stripped 5 bases from V and 1 base from J, with 11 bases between. This CDR3 spans 14 amino acids. CDR3 amino acids: CASSIVQGNYGYTF. In DNA form, the CDR3 reads TGTGCCAGCAGTATTGTACAGGGTAACTATGGCTACACCTTC.

V usage is TRBV4-3 and J usage is TRBJ2-2; TRBD1 aligns across 8 bases. Unmatched junction bases numbered 7, after V lost 4 bases and J lost 6 bases. This CDR3 is built from 15 residues. CDR1 is LGHNA, CDR2 YSLEER, per germline. The CDR3 protein is CASSLGQGPPGELFF. The DNA of the CDR3 is TGCGCCAGCAGCCTTGGACAGGGCCCGCCCGGGGAGCTGTTTTTT.

The chain joins TRBV7-3 to TRBJ2-1; maybe TRBD2 (6 bases). This CDR3 has 13 amino acids. V was pared by 5 bases and J by 11 bases, with 16 bases between. Germline CDR1 and CDR2: SGHTA and FQGTGA. CDR3 bases: TGTGCCAGCAGCCCACCGGGACTTGAAAAGCAGTTCTTC. Amino acid sequence: CASSPPGLEKQFF.

This clone was seen once. CDR3 sequence (DNA): TGTGCCAGCAGCCTTCACGGGGGAGGGGCCAACGTCCTGACTTTC. Translation gives CASSLHGGGANVLTF. The rearrangement uses TRBV7-6 and TRBJ2-6; D might be TRBD2 (6 bases). This CDR3 has 15 residues. V lost 5 bases, J lost 4 bases, and 12 bases lay in between. Germline V CDR1 and CDR2: SGHVS, FNYEAQ.

CDR3 sequence (DNA): TGTGCCAGCAGCTTATATTGGGGCGGGGGGGAAGAGCAGTACTTC. It codes for CASSLYWGGGEEQYF. The chain has TRBV7-2 and TRBJ2-7; the match to TRBD2 covers 9 bases. Looked up from germline, CDR1 is SGHTA and CDR2 is FQGNSA. The CDR3 loop spans 15 amino acids. Trimming removed 2 bases from V and 7 bases from J; junction bases left unmatched: 9.

This clone was seen just once. The chain is built from TRBV20-1 and TRBJ1-3; weak D call: TRBD1 (5 bases). The germline V and J ends were trimmed by 3 bases and 1 base, with 13 bases remaining between them. This CDR3 region has 15 residues. Germline V CDR1 and CDR2: DFQATT, SNEGSKA (reference sequence). CDR3 in DNA: TGCAGTGCTAGTATCGGGCAGGGATCTGGAAACACCATATATTTT. It yields the protein CSASIGQGSGNTIYF.

The chain has TRBV5-1 and TRBJ1-1; TRBD1 might be the D (5 bases). Trimming removed 4 bases at V and 1 base at J, with 14 bases between. CDR3 length equals 15 residues. Per germline, CDR1 SGHRS and CDR2 YFSETQ. The chain's CDR3 is CASSTWAGENTEAFF. The CDR3 DNA reads TGCGCCAGCAGCACCTGGGCGGGGGAGAACACTGAAGCTTTCTTT. The full variable domain, rest sourced from reference TRBV5-1 and TRBJ1-1, is KAGVTQTPRYLIKTRGQQVTLSCSPISGHRSVSWYQQTPGQGLQFLFEYFSETQRNKGNFPGRFSGRQFSNSRSEMNVSTLELGDSALYLCASSTWAGENTEAFFGQGTRLTVV.

The rearrangement joins TRBV2 to TRBJ2-1; D may be TRBD2 (5 bases). Germline loops: CDR1 SNHLY, CDR2 FYNNEI. V lost 8 bases and J lost 8, with 10 bases in between. The CDR3 loop spans 11 amino acids. In DNA form, the CDR3 reads TGTGCCAGCGGGAGTCAGGATGAGCAGTTCTTC. Its translation is CASGSQDEQFF.

The chain recombines TRBV10-3 with TRBJ2-5; 9 bases map to TRBD1. Germline-derived CDR1 and CDR2 are ENHRY and SYGVKD. Germline trimming cut 6 bases from V and 4 bases from J; bases unmatched to any gene: 6. The CDR3 runs 14 residues. The DNA for the CDR3 is TGTGCCATCAGGGAGGACAGGGGTCGAGAGACCCAGTACTTC. Translating it yields CAIREDRGRETQYF.

V usage is TRBV2 and J usage is TRBJ1-3, with 12 positions matching TRBD1. From germline, CDR1 is SNHLY and CDR2 FYNNEI. The CDR3 loop spans 16 amino acids. The V segment lost 6 bases and the J segment 7 bases; nucleotides outside the gene matches: 10. In nucleotides, the CDR3 is TGTGCCAGCAGAATCGGGGGGACAGGGGGCATCAACACCATATATTTT. Protein product: CASRIGGTGGINTIYF.

The chain carries TRBV4-1 and TRBJ2-7, with TRBD1 as a possible D gene (6 bases). Germline loops: CDR1 MGHRA, CDR2 YSYEKL. The CDR3 has 14 residues. The V and J ends lost 4 bases and 3 bases respectively, with 13 bases between them. The CDR3 bases are TGCGCCAGCAGCCCGGGAAGACAGGACTACGAGCAGTACTTC. It specifies CASSPGRQDYEQYF.

The V call is TRBV6-5, the J call TRBJ2-7, with 7 bases aligning to TRBD1. The CDR3 spans 15 residues. Germline V gene sequence: CDR1 MNHEY, CDR2 SVGAGI. Germline trimming cut 2 bases from V and 4 bases from J; bases unmatched to any gene: 8. CDR3 nucleotides: TGTGCCAGCAGTTACAGGGACAGAAAAGATTACGAGCAGTACTTC. Its translation: CASSYRDRKDYEQYF.

The chain joins TRBV11-2 to TRBJ1-4; 7 nucleotides match TRBD1. The germline CDR1 and CDR2 sequences are SGHAT and FQNNGV. The CDR3 consists of 15 residues. Trimming at V came to 5 bases and at J to 5 bases, leaving 8 bases not matched to a gene. This CDR3 is CASSLRGGPNEKLFF. Written as DNA, the CDR3 is TGTGCCAGCAGCCTTAGAGGGGGCCCCAATGAAAAACTGTTTTTT. Full variable domain (remainder filled in from reference TRBV11-2 and TRBJ1-4): EAGVAQSPRYKIIEKRQSVAFWCNPISGHATLYWYQQILGQGPKLLIQFQNNGVVDDSQLPKDRFSAERLKGVDSTLKIQPAKLEDSAVYLCASSLRGGPNEKLFFGSGTQLSVL.

The genes are TRBV14 and TRBJ1-5; D ambiguous. V lost 3 bases, J lost 9 bases, and 21 bases lay in between. Germline assignment: CDR1 SGHDN and CDR2 FVKESK. The length of the CDR3 is 16 residues. The CDR3 nucleotides are TGTGCCAGCAGCCATTATCTGGGTAGGCTAGCGACGCCCCAGCATTTT. Translated, it gives CASSHYLGRLATPQHF. The whole variable domain, remainder taken from reference TRBV14 and TRBJ1-5, is EAGVTQFPSHSVIEKGQTVTLRCDPISGHDNLYWYRRVMGKEIKFLLHFVKESKQDESGMPNNRFLAERTGGTYSTLKVQPAELEDSGVYFCASSHYLGRLATPQHFGDGTRLSIL.

The V gene is TRBV2, the J gene TRBJ2-5; TRBD2 aligns across 13 bases. Germline V gene data show CDR1 as SNHLY and CDR2 as FYNNEI. This CDR3 has 22 residues. With 6 bases clipped from V and 2 bases from J, the junction kept 24 bases outside the gene matches. CDR3 amino acids: CASRGPHRLTSGGRPRQETQYF. The DNA of the CDR3 is TGTGCCAGCAGGGGACCGCACCGCCTGACTAGCGGGGGGCGACCAAGACAAGAGACCCAGTACTTC.

This clone has only a few counts. The chain employs TRBV28 and TRBJ1-6; the D is unclear. Germline CDR1 MDHEN, CDR2 SYDVKM. The CDR3 is made up of 10 amino acids. The CDR3 bases are TGTGCAGCGGGTAATTCACCCCTCCACTTT. It is translated as CAAGNSPLHF.